This T cell receptor beta chain was sequenced in a study of T-cell reconstitution after alpha-beta-depleted transplantation in children. Findings and limits, study-wide: Several hundred expanded graft clones reportedly were the source of alpha-beta T cells about two months after transplant. From surviving recipient T cells and thymic progenitors came the high day-60 TCRbeta diversity observed in some patients. Among T cells one year after transplant, newly produced cells accounted for most counts and diversity.

The CDR3 loop spans 14 amino acids. The V gene end was trimmed by 0 bases and the J gene end by 6 bases; junction bases not matched to a gene: 1. From germline, CDR1 is SGHRS and CDR2 YFSETQ. This clonotype was seen more than once but under ten times. The antigen remains unidentified. Molecular barcoding with unique molecular identifiers was used for the TCRbeta library. TCRdb called the PCR reads again in MiXCR, with one record for every CDR3 protein. The repertoire includes some 310,000 distinct CDR3 sequences, roughly 21% of them detected once, and about a tenth sits in the top ten. The sequenced sample was PBMCs, mostly from graft donor cells, obtained 180 days after TCRalphabeta/CD19-depleted stem cell transplant. The clonotype was recovered from a male patient younger than 18 who had a stem cell transplant for acute lymphoblastic leukemia, so the T cells may come from the graft donor. The genes are TRBV5-1 and TRBJ2-1; 9 nucleotides line up with TRBD2. The CDR3 sequence is CASSLGGGVNEQFF. In nucleotides, the CDR3 is TGCGCCAGCAGCTTGGGCGGGGGGGTCAATGAGCAGTTCTTC.